This T cell receptor (beta chain) was recovered during a study of cytomegalovirus exposure and HLA in healthy donors. Study-wide background: A subsequent analysis stated that the roughly 120 validation repertoires were run on the same platform as the approximately 610 first-cohort repertoires. Whole-study findings and limits: TCR sequences were mostly rare, though some public TCRs occurred in many donors. The study flagged around 160 TCR beta chains as cytomegalovirus-associated. The tendency of first-cohort TCR clusters to co-occur in the 120 or so validation repertoires was the finding of a later analysis.

This clone has only a few counts. Its antigen is undetermined. The repertoire was sequenced with immunoSEQ multiplex PCR; TCRdb's copy has only in-frame clones and lacks some. Found here are roughly 95,000 clones, roughly 85% of them singletons; the top ten hold 20% to 25%. The receptor's source is a man aged 18-30 years in good health and CMV-seropositive. Sequencing was performed on PBMCs.

CDR3 DNA sequence: TGTGCCAGCAGCTTGGGACAGGGGTACACCGGGGAGCTGTTTTTT. Encoded protein: CASSLGQGYTGELFF. The J gene is TRBJ2-2, the V gene TRBV5-4; 8 nucleotides agree with TRBD1. V trimming: 0 bases; J trimming: 3 bases; junction bases outside the gene matches: 1. This CDR3 comprises 15 residues. Germline-derived CDR1 and CDR2 are SGHNT and YYREEE (reference sequence).